This entry concerns a single TCR beta chain. It lacks a known antigen. Base-call qualities are not available, and no considerably larger clone is one nucleotide away. These data come from a study of shared clonotypes between healthy human individuals (TCRdb year 2020). At the level of the whole study: Two women and three men aged 18 to 49 years were included in the cohort. Blood TCR repertoires of roughly 5 healthy adults were deeply sequenced to estimate repertoire size and the extent of clonotype sharing between individuals. Each donor's leukapheresis produced roughly between roughly 0.85 and 9.5 billion PBMCs. Different laboratories and diverse techniques were used to prepare libraries and sequence TCR repertoires, to increase sequencing depth and limit assay-specific biases. Per donor, three plates each were used for CD4 naive and CD4 memory, two for CD8 naive, and one for CD8 memory.

Using the deep immunoSEQ assay, TCR CDR3 regions were amplified from genomic DNA by multiplex PCR. Genomic DNA extracted from each cell subset was distributed evenly over all wells of several immunoSEQ 96-well plates, and each plate served as one replicate. Each replicate PCR for sorted subsets received approximately 220 ng genomic DNA, equal to tens of thousands of T cell genomes. Purified libraries were measured with a Qubit 3.0 fluorometer, size-checked on a Bioanalyzer 2100, and measured again with the KAPA Library Quantification kit. A separate single-read 150-cycle Illumina NextSeq 550 flow cell was used to sequence each immunoSEQ 96-well plate. The paper's processing steps were these. Because only junctional sequences without quality scores were contained in the immunoSEQ output, filtering matching that applied to full-length reads could not be performed. To assign V/J genes and CDR3, sequences were annotated against IMGT germline references using PyIR, a Python wrapper for IgBLAST v1.9. Reads with weak V/J assignments (E-value above 1e-6), missing CDR3, stop codons, out-of-frame junctions, or ambiguous translated residues were removed. V3J clonotypes were defined by identical inferred V gene, J gene, and CDR3 amino acid sequence. Percentage overlap between repertoires was computed as shared unique clonotypes divided by the size of the smaller repertoire. Repertoire richness was assessed with RTK rarefaction, the Chao1 estimator, and Recon v2.1 estimates of unobserved clonotypes. Generation probabilities were computed with OLGA for all TCRbeta clonotypes obtained by the gDNA method from four donors. TCRdb's version of the immuneACCESS table is confined to in-frame rearrangements and falls short of the full clone set. An unresolved V gene accounts for under half of the shortfall where checked; the remainder is of unknown origin. The V and J calls and clone size were taken over from that table, and D and trimming were inferred from the DNA. The sample table records approximately 2.5 million clones; about 92% of these occur just once. The top ten clonotypes cover around 0.15% of the sample.

Summary of the overall study and its limitations: Because the study included only a small number of donors, the genetic and exposure-history diversity represented was limited. Rarefaction of sorted-subset datasets indicated incomplete sequencing despite the large sequencing depth. Larger estimated clonotype richness was generally found for naive subsets than for memory subsets. Only blood was sampled, and tissue TCR repertoires likely differ from those in blood. Approximately 5% of naive CD4, 3.5% of naive CD8, 2.3% of memory CD4, and 0.4% of memory CD8 clonotypes were shared across several donors. Compared with non-shared clonotypes, the clonotypes found in all four sorted-subset donors had higher generation probabilities. Pairwise subsampling indicated that sequencing depth was expected to affect the degree of clonotype sharing among donors.

Trimming at the junction amounts to 11 bases on V and 2 bases on J, and the germline ends lie 19 bases apart. Sequences ENHRY (CDR1) and SYGVKD (CDR2) are obtained from the germline V gene. The CDR3 runs 14 residues from the cysteine to the phenylalanine. CDR3 DNA is the only sequence kept; it has 42 bases, read in frame from the first base. Donors were healthy HIV-negative adults with no recently reported acute infections or vaccinations. Every donor was a Caucasian adult residing in Nashville, Tennessee, USA. CD4+ T cells were enriched through magnetic negative selection, after which naive cells were positively selected on CD45RA and the remaining negative fraction served as the memory subset. After blood collection by leukapheresis, PBMCs were isolated using Ficoll-Histopaque density gradient centrifugation and then cryopreserved in the vapor phase of liquid nitrogen. Analytical flow cytometry was used to check the purity and quantity of each magnetically sorted T cell population. Genomic DNA was isolated from every sorted fraction and measured by UV absorbance on a Nanodrop 2000c.

The sequenced material came from naive CD4+ T cells sorted from blood. The cell subset or site label here, explained by the study, means: CD45RA+ positively selected. This receptor chain uses TRBV10-3 and TRBJ2-7; 6 matching bases give a weak D call of TRBD2. The TCR comes from a man younger than 30 in good health. CDR3 region: CAVRGTGDAYEQYF. The sequenced DNA is TGTGCCGTAAGGGGAACGGGGGACGCCTACGAGCAGTACTTC.